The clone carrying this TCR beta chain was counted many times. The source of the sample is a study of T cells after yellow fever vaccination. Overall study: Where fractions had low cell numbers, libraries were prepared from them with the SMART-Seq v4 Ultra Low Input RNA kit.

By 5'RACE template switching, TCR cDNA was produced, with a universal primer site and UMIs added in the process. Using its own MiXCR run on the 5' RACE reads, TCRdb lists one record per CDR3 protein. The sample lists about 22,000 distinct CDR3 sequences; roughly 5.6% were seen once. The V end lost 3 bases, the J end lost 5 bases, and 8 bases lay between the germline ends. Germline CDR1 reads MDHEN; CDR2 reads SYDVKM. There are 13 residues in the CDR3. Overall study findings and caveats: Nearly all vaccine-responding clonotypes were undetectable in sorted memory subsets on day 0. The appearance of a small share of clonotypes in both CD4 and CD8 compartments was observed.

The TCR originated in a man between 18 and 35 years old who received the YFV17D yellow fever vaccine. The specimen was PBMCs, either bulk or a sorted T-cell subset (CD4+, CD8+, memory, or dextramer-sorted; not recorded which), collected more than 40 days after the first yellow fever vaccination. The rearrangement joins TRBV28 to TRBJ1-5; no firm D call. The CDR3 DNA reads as TGTGCCAGCAGTTTGATTAGGGATCAGCCCCAGCATTTT. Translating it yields CASSLIRDQPQHF.